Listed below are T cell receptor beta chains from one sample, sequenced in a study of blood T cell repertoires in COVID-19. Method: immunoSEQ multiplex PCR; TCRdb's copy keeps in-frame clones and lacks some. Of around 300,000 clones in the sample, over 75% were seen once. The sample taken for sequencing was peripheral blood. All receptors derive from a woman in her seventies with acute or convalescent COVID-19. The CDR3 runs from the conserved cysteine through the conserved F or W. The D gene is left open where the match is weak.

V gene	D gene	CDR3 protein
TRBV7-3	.	CASSPDWYNEQFF
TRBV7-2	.	CASSFSARGTPTFF
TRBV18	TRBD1	CASSPRDRGYEQYF
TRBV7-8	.	CASSLDRPGNTIYF
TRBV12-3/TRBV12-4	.	CASSIGGNTEAFF
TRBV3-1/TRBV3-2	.	CASSHTQAKEKLFF
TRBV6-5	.	CASSYFAEAGNTIYF
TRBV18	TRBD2	CASSPGGEETQYF
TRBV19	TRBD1	CASSIWDRVGYTF
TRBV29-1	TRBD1	CSADRAGGYTF
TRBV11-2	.	CASSTGSPIEADTQYF
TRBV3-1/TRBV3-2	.	CASSQDFAAGAFYGYTF